The clone carrying this T cell receptor beta chain was recorded many times. Its matching antigen is unknown. An end of the junction does not agree with germline; a read error may underlie this. Sample time point: pre-sensitization, week 0. Treatment denoted: therapeutic diphenylcyclopropenone sensitization with weekly scalp DPC. TCRdb re-called the RACE reads through MiXCR, storing one row per CDR3 protein. Of some 51,000 distinct CDR3 sequences listed, approximately 9.8% are singletons. This record belongs to a study of human T cells and chemical hapten exposure. General study points: Expanded TCR counts at PT1 went up together with patch test score, a positive correlation.

The CDR3 has 17 amino acids. CDR1 MNHEY and CDR2 SMNVEV come from the germline V gene (reference sequence). The origin of this receptor is a woman in her thirties or forties with alopecia areata. Some clones in this sample may be carry-over from other donors' samples. The sequenced sample was whole blood, obtained in connection with sensitization to the hapten diphenylcyclopropenone (DPC). This chain uses TRBV27 with TRBJ2-7; the D gene is possibly TRBD2 (6 bases). The CDR3 protein is CANSCGTKLIAAYEQYF. CDR3 in DNA: TGTGCCAACAGTTGTGGGACCAAATTAATAGCGGCATACGAGCAGTACTTC.